The 19 T cell receptor beta chains listed next were all sequenced from one sample in a study of T cell changes during pregnancy in multiple sclerosis. Assay used: immunoSEQ multiplex PCR; TCRdb lists only in-frame clones, some missing. The sample contains approximately 43,000 clones, approximately 81% of which appear only once. The starting material was CD4+ T cells from peripheral blood mononuclear cells, obtained before pregnancy. These receptors originate from a female donor with multiple sclerosis, enrolled in a pregnancy study.

V gene TRBV15 combines with J gene TRBJ2-1; TRBD2 matches at 7 bases. The CDR3 spans 16 residues. The V segment lost 0 bases and the J segment 11 bases; nucleotides outside the gene matches: 13. Germline loops: CDR1 LNHNV, CDR2 YYDKDF (reference sequence). CDR3 DNA sequence: TGTGCCACCAGCAGAGATGCGGGACTAACGAACCTTCAGCAGTTCTTC. Its protein is CATSRDAGLTNLQQFF.

J is TRBJ2-1 and V is TRBV19; D gene uncertain. From germline, CDR1 is LNHDA and CDR2 SQIVND (reference sequence). Trimming took off 3 bases at V and 6 bases at J, with 15 bases between the two ends. CDR3 length: 15 residues. The CDR3 is CASSIFFEVTNEQFF. For the CDR3, the DNA is TGTGCCAGTAGTATCTTTTTTGAGGTTACCAATGAGCAGTTCTTC.

The CDR3 DNA is TGTGCCAGTACCGATAGGTGGGGAGATGGCTACACCTTC. Residues: CASTDRWGDGYTF. This sequence joins TRBV19 and TRBJ1-2; D call uncertain. The CDR3 runs 13 residues. V lost 7 bases and J lost 6, with 15 bases in between. From germline, CDR1 is LNHDA and CDR2 SQIVND (reference sequence).

The chain has TRBV30 and TRBJ2-7; 7 nucleotides agree with TRBD2. This CDR3 contains 16 residues. J lost 1 base, V lost 0 bases, and 9 bases had no gene match. Germline CDR1 and CDR2: GTSNPN and SVGIG (reference sequence). The CDR3 coding sequence is TGTGCCTGGAGTGTACTAGCGTTCGCCTCTTCCTACGAGCAGTACTTC. This translates into CAWSVLAFASSYEQYF.

The chain joins TRBV7-8 to TRBJ2-1, with a possible D match to TRBD2 (10 bases). Germline V CDR1 and CDR2: SGHVS, FQNEAQ. The CDR3 spans 21 residues. Trimming left V 5 bases short and J 7 bases short, with 36 bases between. The CDR3: CASSEYRGRVKSGRARNEQFF. DNA of the CDR3: TGTGCCAGCAGCGAATACAGGGGGCGCGTGAAGAGCGGGAGGGCCAGGAATGAGCAGTTCTTC. Full variable domain (rest looked up from reference TRBV7-8 and TRBJ2-1): GAGVSQSPRYKVAKRGQDVALRCDPISGHVSLFWYQQALGQGPEFLTYFQNEAQLDKSGLPSDRFFAERPEGSVSTLKIQRTQQEDSAVYLCASSEYRGRVKSGRARNEQFFGPGTRLTVL.

The V gene is TRBV19, the J gene TRBJ2-1, with 8 bases aligning to TRBD2. Germline CDR1 reads LNHDA; CDR2 reads SQIVND (reference sequence). There are 16 residues in the CDR3. Trimming removed 4 bases from V and 13 bases from J; junction bases left unmatched: 18. As DNA, the CDR3 is TGTGCCAGTAGTAGCCGCCAGGGACTAGATTTGAGGGACCAGTTCTTC. The encoded protein is CASSSRQGLDLRDQFF.

For the CDR3, the DNA is TGTGCCAGCAGCTTCTATGGGGCCAACGTCCTGACTTTC. It specifies CASSFYGANVLTF. The rearrangement joins TRBV7-2 to TRBJ2-6; D ambiguous. This CDR3 is built from 13 residues. Germline CDR1 SGHTA, CDR2 FQGNSA. The V gene lost 3 bases and the J gene lost 3 bases, with 3 bases spanning the gap.

The chain recombines TRBV30 with TRBJ1-2; D is uncertain. The germline V gene encodes CDR1 GTSNPN and CDR2 SVGIG (reference sequence). The CDR3 sequence is 14 residues long. With 0 bases removed from V and 4 bases from J, the gap between germline ends came to 12 bases. The CDR3 nucleotides are TGTGCCTGGAGTGTAGATATTCGGAGCTATGGCTACACCTTC. Translation: CAWSVDIRSYGYTF. The full variable domain, in which reference TRBV30 and TRBJ1-2 provide the parts outside the CDR3, is SQTIHQWPATLVQPVGSPLSLECTVEGTSNPNLYWYRQAAGRGLQLLFYSVGIGQISSEVPQNLSASRPQDRQFILSSKKLLLSDSGFYLCAWSVDIRSYGYTFGSGTRLTVV.

The V call is TRBV15, the J call TRBJ1-6; D is possibly TRBD1 (5 bases). Trimming removed 4 bases from V and 0 bases from J, with 13 bases in between. The CDR3 is 17 residues long. Per the germline V gene, CDR1 is LNHNV and CDR2 is YYDKDF (reference sequence). As DNA, the CDR3 is TGTGCCACCAGCACTACAGGAGCGAGCTCCTATAATTCACCCCTCCACTTT. Its protein is CATSTTGASSYNSPLHF.

This rearrangement joins TRBV18 to TRBJ1-2; 7 bases are shared with TRBD1. Germline-derived CDR1 and CDR2 are KGHSH and LQKENI. The CDR3 spans 15 residues. V shed 2 bases and J 5 bases; nucleotides not matched to a gene: 8. This chain's CDR3 is CASSPEQGTRYGYTF. The CDR3 DNA is TGTGCCAGCTCACCAGAACAGGGGACAAGATATGGCTACACCTTC. Looking up the rest from reference TRBV18 and TRBJ1-2 gives the full variable domain: NAGVMQNPRHLVRRRGQEARLRCSPMKGHSHVYWYRQLPEEGLKFMVYLQKENIIDESGMPKERFSAEFPKEGPSILRIQQVVRGDSAAYFCASSPEQGTRYGYTFGSGTRLTVV.

In its sample, this clone was seen once. The chain employs TRBV28 and TRBJ2-7, with D perhaps TRBD1 (6 bases). The germline V gene encodes CDR1 MDHEN and CDR2 SYDVKM. The CDR3 totals 17 residues. Between the trimmed V and J ends, which lost 6 bases and 1 base, there was a span of 22 bases. DNA of the CDR3: TGTGCCAGCAGCTTTTCTCAAACAGGGTATGGTTCCTACGAGCAGTACTTC. This gives the protein CASSFSQTGYGSYEQYF.

J is TRBJ1-3 and V is TRBV6-5; D ambiguous. The CDR3 loop spans 13 amino acids. Trimming took off 4 bases at V and 0 bases at J, with 4 bases between the two ends. The germline V gene has CDR1 MNHEY and CDR2 SVGAGI. The CDR3 is CASSSRSGNTIYF. CDR3 nucleotide sequence: TGTGCCAGCAGTTCGCGCTCTGGAAACACCATATATTTT.

The V and J genes are TRBV11-3 and TRBJ2-1; D is uncertain. Deletions cut 5 bases from V and 9 bases from J, with 14 bases between. Germline V gene sequence: CDR1 SGHNT, CDR2 YENEEA. The CDR3 contains 13 residues. CDR3 sequence: CASSSHQRGEQFF. The CDR3 DNA sequence: TGTGCCAGCAGCAGCCATCAGAGAGGTGAGCAGTTCTTC.

The rearrangement uses TRBV19 and TRBJ1-5; 7 bases line up with TRBD1. Germline CDR1 reads LNHDA; CDR2 reads SQIVND (reference sequence). The CDR3 loop spans 15 amino acids. After removal of 8 bases from V and 0 bases from J, the junction contained 7 bases not matched to a gene. CDR3 nucleotide sequence: TGTGCCAGTCGGGACAGAGCCTATAGCAATCAGCCCCAGCATTTT. It translates to CASRDRAYSNQPQHF.

A single count supports this clone. The chain uses TRBV16 and TRBJ2-6; 7 positions match TRBD1. Trimming cost V 4 bases and J 1 base; bases outside gene matches: 10. This CDR3 is 18 amino acids long. Germline-derived CDR1 and CDR2 are KGHSY and FQNENV. In DNA, the CDR3 is TGTGCCAGCAGCCCCTACAGGGGCGACTCTTCTGGGGCCAACGTCCTGACTTTC. Its translation is CASSPYRGDSSGANVLTF.

This clone was observed a few times. The chain is built from TRBV18 and TRBJ1-2; weak D call: TRBD1 (6 bases). CDR1 and CDR2 (germline): KGHSH, LQKENI. V lost 2 bases and J 2 bases, leaving 15 bases between the germline ends. This CDR3 has 16 residues. CDR3 amino acids: CASSPFEGGENYGYTF. In DNA, the CDR3 is TGTGCCAGCTCACCATTTGAAGGGGGTGAAAACTATGGCTACACCTTC.

This sequence joins TRBV4-2 and TRBJ2-7; 11 bases agree with TRBD2. V shed 1 base and J 4 bases; nucleotides not matched to a gene: 12. The CDR3 is 18 residues long. The V gene's germline CDR1 is LGHNA and CDR2 YNFKEQ. CDR3 protein: CASSQVGSSGGPRYEQYF. CDR3 nucleotides: TGTGCCAGCAGCCAAGTCGGTTCTAGCGGGGGGCCTAGGTACGAGCAGTACTTC.

This chain uses TRBV4-2 with TRBJ2-2; 9 bases are a match to TRBD1. From germline, CDR1 is LGHNA and CDR2 YNFKEQ. The length of the CDR3 is 18 residues. Germline trimming cut 3 bases from V and 6 bases from J; bases unmatched to any gene: 14. The CDR3 bases are TGTGCCAGCAGCCACGACTCCGGGACAGGGACGATTTCCGGGGAGCTGTTTTTT. This translates into CASSHDSGTGTISGELFF.

The chain carries TRBV19 and TRBJ2-3, with 9 nucleotides matching TRBD2. The V and J ends lost 4 bases and 3 bases, in that order; junction bases with no gene match: 8. The CDR3 runs to 16 residues. Germline loops: CDR1 LNHDA, CDR2 SQIVND (reference sequence). CDR3 sequence (DNA): TGTGCCAGTAGTACCCTTAGCGGGAGAAGGACAGATACGCAGTATTTT. Translated, it gives CASSTLSGRRTDTQYF. Full variable domain (rest looked up from reference TRBV19 and TRBJ2-3): DGGITQSPKYLFRKEGQNVTLSCEQNLNHDAMYWYRQDPGQGLRLIYYSQIVNDFQKGDIAEGYSVSREKKESFPLTVTSAQKNPTAFYLCASSTLSGRRTDTQYFGPGTRLTVL.